A single sample is the source of the 11 T cell receptor beta chains below, sequenced in a study of blood T cell repertoires in COVID-19. Some clones are missing from TCRdb's copy, which holds only in-frame ones; the method was immunoSEQ multiplex PCR. The table has some 260,000 clones, around four fifths seen once. Sequenced: peripheral blood. Receptors were obtained from a woman between 40 and 55 years old with active or convalescent COVID-19.

V is TRBV3-1 (or the pseudogene TRBV3-2) and J is TRBJ1-2; no clear D. In germline, CDR1 is LGHDT, CDR2 YNNKEL (reference sequence). V was trimmed by 0 bases and J by 14 bases, leaving 16 bases between them. This CDR3 has 13 residues. Here the CDR3 DNA reads TGTGCCAGCAGCCAAGATTTCGGCGCCCGGAGGACCTTC. It specifies CASSQDFGARRTF.

Points on this clone: The same CDR3 can be traced to other DNA sequences in this sample. CDR3 DNA: TGCGCCAGCAGCGTAGGACAGGGAGGTACTGAAGCTTTCTTT. It codes for CASSVGQGGTEAFF. The chain uses TRBV5-1 and TRBJ1-1; TRBD1 aligns across 8 bases. Germline assignment: CDR1 SGHRS and CDR2 YFSETQ. The CDR3 is made up of 14 amino acids. After removal of 4 bases from V and 5 bases from J, the junction contained 7 bases not matched to a gene.

The chain couples TRBV12-3 or TRBV12-4 to TRBJ1-2; TRBD1 matches 7 bases. The CDR3 sequence is 13 residues long. V lost 6 bases and J lost 4; bases outside the gene matches: 5. The CDR3 is CASSPTGSYGYTF. The CDR3 bases are TGTGCCAGCAGCCCGACAGGGAGCTATGGCTACACCTTC.

The V and J genes are TRBV7-9 and TRBJ2-1; 9 bases are shared with TRBD2. There are 16 residues in the CDR3. The junction had 7 bases not matched to a gene; V was cut back by 5 bases and J by 2 bases. From germline, CDR1 is SEHNR and CDR2 FQNEAQ (reference sequence). The CDR3 is CASSTYPSGAYNEQFF. The CDR3 coding sequence is TGTGCCAGCAGCACCTACCCTAGCGGGGCCTACAATGAGCAGTTCTTC.

Details on this clone: Compared with germline, one end of the junction differs, possibly owing to a read error. The rearrangement uses TRBV12-3 or TRBV12-4 and TRBJ2-3, with TRBD2 identical over 15 bases. The CDR3 extends over 12 amino acids. CDR3 nucleotide sequence: TGTGCCAGCAGTGAAGGACTAGCGGGGGGGTCCTTT. It codes for CASSEGLAGGSF.

The chain has TRBV29-1 and TRBJ2-1; 8 bases are a match to TRBD2. With V trimmed by 3 bases and J by 2 bases, 6 bases remained unmatched. The CDR3 contains 15 residues. CDR1 SQVTM and CDR2 ANQGSEA come from the germline V gene. The CDR3 spells CSVDDSGVAYNEQFF. In DNA, the CDR3 is TGCAGCGTTGATGATAGCGGGGTCGCCTACAATGAGCAGTTCTTC.

The rearrangement joins TRBV2 to TRBJ2-2; the match to TRBD1 covers 10 bases. The CDR3 length is 14 residues. Per the germline V gene, CDR1 is SNHLY and CDR2 is FYNNEI. With 3 bases clipped from V and 8 bases from J, the junction kept 3 bases outside the gene matches. The CDR3 is CASSEDRGVGELFF. The CDR3 DNA reads TGTGCCAGCAGTGAGGACAGGGGGGTAGGGGAGCTGTTTTTT.

CDR3: CSASGQGAEQYF. CDR3 nucleotide sequence: TGCAGCGCCAGTGGACAGGGGGCCGAGCAGTACTTC. V is TRBV29-1 and J is TRBJ2-7; 11 bases are shared with TRBD1. This CDR3 spans 12 amino acids. V was pared by 7 bases and J by 6 bases, with 5 bases of the junction left unmatched. Germline CDR1 reads SQVTM; CDR2 reads ANQGSEA.

This chain links TRBV30 with TRBJ1-4, with 9 bases lining up with TRBD1. Germline V lookup: CDR1 GTSNPN, CDR2 SVGIG (reference sequence). There are 14 residues in the CDR3. The junction had 6 bases not matched to a gene; V was cut back by 2 bases and J by 8 bases. The CDR3 nucleotides are TGTGCCTGGAGTTCGGGACAGGGCCACGAAAAACTGTTTTTT. Its protein product is CAWSSGQGHEKLFF.

This clone was picked up one time. V and J are TRBV18 and TRBJ1-6, with 7 bases lining up with TRBD1. CDR3 length: 17 amino acids. J was trimmed by 9 bases and V by 6 bases; bases with no gene match: 17. Germline loops: CDR1 KGHSH, CDR2 LQKENI. CDR3: CASSTGRNRGFGSPLHF. The DNA of the CDR3 is TGTGCCAGCTCCACAGGAAGAAACAGGGGATTCGGTTCACCCCTCCACTTT.

This chain connects TRBV5-1 to TRBJ1-6; 8 bases match TRBD1. CDR1 and CDR2 from the germline V gene are SGHRS and YFSETQ. J gave up 10 bases and V 4 bases, and 13 bases lay outside the gene matches. CDR3 size: 16 residues. The CDR3 sequence: CASSINGQGLRSPLHF. The CDR3 coding sequence is TGCGCCAGCAGCATCAACGGACAGGGATTGCGATCACCCCTCCACTTT.